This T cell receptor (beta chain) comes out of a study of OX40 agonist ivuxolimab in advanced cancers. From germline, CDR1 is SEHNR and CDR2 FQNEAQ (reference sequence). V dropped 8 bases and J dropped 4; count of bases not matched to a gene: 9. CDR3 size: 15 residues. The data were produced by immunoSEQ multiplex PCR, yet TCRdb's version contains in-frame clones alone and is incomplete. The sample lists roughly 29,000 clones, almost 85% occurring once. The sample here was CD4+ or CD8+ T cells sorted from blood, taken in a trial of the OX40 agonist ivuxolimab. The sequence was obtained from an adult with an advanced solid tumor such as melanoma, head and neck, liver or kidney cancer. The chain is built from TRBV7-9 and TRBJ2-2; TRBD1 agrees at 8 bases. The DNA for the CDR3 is TGTGCCAGCCCTACCCTGACAGGGGCCACCGGGGAGCTGTTTTTT. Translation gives CASPTLTGATGELFF.